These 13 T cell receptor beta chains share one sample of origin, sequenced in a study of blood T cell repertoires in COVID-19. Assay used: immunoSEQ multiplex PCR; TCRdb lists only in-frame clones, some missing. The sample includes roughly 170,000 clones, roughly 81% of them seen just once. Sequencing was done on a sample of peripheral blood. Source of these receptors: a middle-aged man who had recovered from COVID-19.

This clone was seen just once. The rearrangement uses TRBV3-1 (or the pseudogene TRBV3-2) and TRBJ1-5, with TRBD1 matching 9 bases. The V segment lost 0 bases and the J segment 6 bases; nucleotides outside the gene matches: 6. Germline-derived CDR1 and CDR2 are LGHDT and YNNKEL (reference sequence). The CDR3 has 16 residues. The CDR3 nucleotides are TGTGCCAGCAGCCAAGAACCGACAGGGGGGAGTCAGCCCCAGCATTTT. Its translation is CASSQEPTGGSQPQHF.

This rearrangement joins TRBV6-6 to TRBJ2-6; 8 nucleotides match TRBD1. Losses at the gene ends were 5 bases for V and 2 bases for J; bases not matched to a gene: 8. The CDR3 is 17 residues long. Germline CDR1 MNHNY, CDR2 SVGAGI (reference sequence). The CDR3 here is CASSHGQGRAGANVLTF. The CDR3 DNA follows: TGTGCCAGCAGTCACGGACAGGGACGGGCTGGGGCCAACGTCCTGACTTTC.

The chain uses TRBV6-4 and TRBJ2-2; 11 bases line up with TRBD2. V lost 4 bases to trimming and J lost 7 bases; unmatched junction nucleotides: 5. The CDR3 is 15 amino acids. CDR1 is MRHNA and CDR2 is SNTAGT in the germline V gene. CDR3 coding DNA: TGTGCCAGCAGTGCTTCGACTAGCGGGGTCGGGGAGCTGTTTTTT. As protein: CASSASTSGVGELFF.

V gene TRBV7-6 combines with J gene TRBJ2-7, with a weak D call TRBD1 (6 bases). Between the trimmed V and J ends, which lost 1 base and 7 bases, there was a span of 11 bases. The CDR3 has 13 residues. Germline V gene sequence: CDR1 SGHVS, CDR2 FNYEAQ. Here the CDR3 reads CASSLDMRGEQYF. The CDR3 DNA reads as TGTGCCAGCAGCTTAGACATGAGGGGGGAGCAGTACTTC.

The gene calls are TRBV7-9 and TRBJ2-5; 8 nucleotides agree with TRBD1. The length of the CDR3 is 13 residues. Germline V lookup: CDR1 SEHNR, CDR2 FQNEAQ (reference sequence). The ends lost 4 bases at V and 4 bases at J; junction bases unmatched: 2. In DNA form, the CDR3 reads TGTGCCAGCAGCTGGACAGGGTTAGAGACCCAGTACTTC. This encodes CASSWTGLETQYF.

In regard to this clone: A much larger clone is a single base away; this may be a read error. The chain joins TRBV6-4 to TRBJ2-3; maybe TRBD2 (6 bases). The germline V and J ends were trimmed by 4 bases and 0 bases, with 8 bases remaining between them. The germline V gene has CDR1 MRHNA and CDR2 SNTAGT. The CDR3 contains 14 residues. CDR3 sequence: CASSAGTSTDTQYF. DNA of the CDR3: TGTGCCAGCAGTGCCGGGACTAGCACAGATACGCAGTATTTT.

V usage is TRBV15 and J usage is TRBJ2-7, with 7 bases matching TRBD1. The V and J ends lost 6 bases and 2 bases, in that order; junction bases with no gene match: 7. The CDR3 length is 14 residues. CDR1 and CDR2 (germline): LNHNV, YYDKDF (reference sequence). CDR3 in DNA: TGTGCCACCAGTCAAGGACAGGACGCCTACGAGCAGTACTTC. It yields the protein CATSQGQDAYEQYF.

The CDR3 loop is CAWSERGPQHF. The DNA for the CDR3 is TGTGCCTGGAGCGAAAGAGGGCCCCAGCATTTT. The chain uses TRBV30 and TRBJ1-5; D remains ambiguous. CDR3 length equals 11 residues. V lost 3 bases and J lost 9, with 9 bases in between. The germline V gene encodes CDR1 GTSNPN and CDR2 SVGIG (reference sequence).

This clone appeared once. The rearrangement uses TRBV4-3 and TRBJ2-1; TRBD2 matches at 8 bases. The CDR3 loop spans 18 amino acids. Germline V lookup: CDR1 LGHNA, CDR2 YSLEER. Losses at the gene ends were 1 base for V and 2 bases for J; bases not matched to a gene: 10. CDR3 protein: CASSQGSSGSVTYNEQFF. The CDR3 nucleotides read TGCGCCAGCAGCCAAGGTTCCAGCGGGAGTGTCACCTACAATGAGCAGTTCTTC.

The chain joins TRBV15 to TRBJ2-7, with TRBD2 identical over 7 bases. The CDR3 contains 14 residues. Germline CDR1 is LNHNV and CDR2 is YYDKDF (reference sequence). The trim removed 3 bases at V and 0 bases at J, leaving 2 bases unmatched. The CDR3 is CATSRREGSYEQYF. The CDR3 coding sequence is TGTGCCACCAGCAGGAGGGAGGGCTCCTACGAGCAGTACTTC. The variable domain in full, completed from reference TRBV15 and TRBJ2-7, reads DAMVIQNPRYQVTQFGKPVTLSCSQTLNHNVMYWYQQKSSQAPKLLFHYYDKDFNNEADTPDNFQSRRPNTSFCFLDIRSPGLGDTAMYLCATSRREGSYEQYFGPGTRLTVT.

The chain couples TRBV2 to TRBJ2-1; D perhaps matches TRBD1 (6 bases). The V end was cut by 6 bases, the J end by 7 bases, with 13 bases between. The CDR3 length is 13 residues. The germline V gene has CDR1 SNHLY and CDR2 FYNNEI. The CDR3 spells CASRRTESNEQFF. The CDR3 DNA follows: TGTGCCAGCAGGCGGACAGAGAGTAATGAGCAGTTCTTC.

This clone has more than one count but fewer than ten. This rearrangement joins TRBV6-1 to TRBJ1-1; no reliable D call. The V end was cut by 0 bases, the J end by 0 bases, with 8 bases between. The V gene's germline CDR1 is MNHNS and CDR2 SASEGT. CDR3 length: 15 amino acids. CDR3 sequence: CASSEARVMNTEAFF. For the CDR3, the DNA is TGTGCCAGCAGTGAAGCCCGGGTAATGAACACTGAAGCTTTCTTT.

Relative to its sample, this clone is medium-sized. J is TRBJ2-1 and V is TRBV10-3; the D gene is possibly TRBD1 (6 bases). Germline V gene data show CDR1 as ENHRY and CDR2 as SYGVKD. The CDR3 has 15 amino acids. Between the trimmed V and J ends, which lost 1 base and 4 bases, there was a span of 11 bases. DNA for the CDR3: TGTGCCATCAGTGAGTTGTCCGGACAGTACAATGAGCAGTTCTTC. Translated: CAISELSGQYNEQFF.